These T cell receptor beta chains were read from a single sample in a study of long-term antiretroviral therapy in people with HIV. Data came from immunoSEQ multiplex PCR; TCRdb stores just in-frame clones and leaves some out. The sample includes about 25,000 clones, roughly 76% of them seen just once. The sample here was unsorted PBMCs, taken 1.1 years before starting antiretroviral therapy. These receptors were taken from a woman in her forties with HIV. The CDR3 runs from the conserved cysteine through the conserved F or W. A D gene is named only where the DNA matches it firmly. For some rows the clone size is stated as once, few or many, or as a class when expanded; others skip it.

V gene: TRBV5-4
CDR3 length: 14
clone size: .
D gene: .
J gene: TRBJ1-2
CDR3 DNA: TGTGCCAGCAGCCCCAGGGAGCACGGTTATGGCTACACCTTC
CDR3 protein: CASSPREHGYGYTF

V gene: TRBV6-5
CDR3 length: 12
clone size: .
D gene: .
J gene: TRBJ2-5
CDR3 DNA: TGTGCCAGCGGGCAGACCGCAGAGACCCAGTACTTC
CDR3 protein: CASGQTAETQYF

V gene: TRBV27
CDR3 length: 14
clone size: .
D gene: .
J gene: TRBJ1-1
CDR3 DNA: TGTGCCAGCAGTTTATTCCAGGGTATGACTGAAGCTTTCTTT
CDR3 protein: CASSLFQGMTEAFF

V gene: TRBV27
CDR3 length: 13
clone size: .
D gene: .
J gene: TRBJ2-1
CDR3 DNA: TGTGCCAGCAGTTCCCGAATACGGGGTGAGCAGTTCTTC
CDR3 protein: CASSSRIRGEQFF

V gene: TRBV11-2
CDR3 length: 16
clone size: .
D gene: .
J gene: TRBJ2-7
CDR3 DNA: TGTGCCAGCAGCTCCCCGTGGAGGGGAAGACCCTACGAGCAGTACTTC
CDR3 protein: CASSSPWRGRPYEQYF

V gene: TRBV2
CDR3 length: 11
clone size: .
D gene: .
J gene: TRBJ2-7
CDR3 DNA: TGTGCCAGCGGAGCAAGGGGCGAGCAGTACTTC
CDR3 protein: CASGARGEQYF

V gene: TRBV6-1
CDR3 length: 15
clone size: .
D gene: .
J gene: TRBJ2-4
CDR3 DNA: TGTGCCAGCAGTGAGGGCACTTTAGCCAAAAACATTCAGTACTTC
CDR3 protein: CASSEGTLAKNIQYF

V gene: TRBV6-5
CDR3 length: 13
clone size: .
D gene: TRBD1
J gene: TRBJ1-2
CDR3 DNA: TGTGCCAGCAGACCCTGGACAGGGGGTGGCTACACCTTC
CDR3 protein: CASRPWTGGGYTF

V gene: TRBV4-2
CDR3 length: 15
clone size: few
D gene: TRBD1
J gene: TRBJ1-5
CDR3 DNA: TGTGCCAGCAGCCAGCCGGACAGGGACAATCAGCCCCAGCATTTT
CDR3 protein: CASSQPDRDNQPQHF

V gene: TRBV6-5
CDR3 length: 14
clone size: .
D gene: .
J gene: TRBJ1-2
CDR3 DNA: TGTGCCAGCACCACCGAAGGGGGTACAAATGGCTACACCTTC
CDR3 protein: CASTTEGGTNGYTF

V gene: TRBV5-4
CDR3 length: 16
clone size: once
D gene: .
J gene: TRBJ1-3
CDR3 DNA: TGTGCCAGCAGCCCGCAGGGGCCAGGATCCGGAAACACCATATATTTT
CDR3 protein: CASSPQGPGSGNTIYF

V gene: TRBV29-1
CDR3 length: 14
clone size: .
D gene: .
J gene: TRBJ2-2
CDR3 DNA: TGCAGCGTTGAAACAGGGTTGAACACCGGGGAGCTGTTTTTT
CDR3 protein: CSVETGLNTGELFF

V gene: TRBV9
CDR3 length: 15
clone size: .
D gene: .
J gene: TRBJ1-2
CDR3 DNA: TGTGCCAGCAGCGTGGTCGGCGGGGGCGGCTATGGCTACACCTTC
CDR3 protein: CASSVVGGGGYGYTF

V gene: TRBV19
CDR3 length: 15
clone size: few
D gene: TRBD2
J gene: TRBJ2-1
CDR3 DNA: TGTGCCAGTAGTACAAGCGGGACCTCCTACAATGAGCAGTTCTTC
CDR3 protein: CASSTSGTSYNEQFF

V gene: TRBV18
CDR3 length: 16
clone size: .
D gene: .
J gene: TRBJ2-2
CDR3 DNA: TGTGCCAGCTCACCACAACAGCCTGAGAACACCGGGGAGCTGTTTTTT
CDR3 protein: CASSPQQPENTGELFF

V gene: TRBV9
CDR3 length: 16
clone size: .
D gene: .
J gene: TRBJ2-1
CDR3 DNA: TGTGCCAGCAGCGTAGCCCGGTCCTCCTCCTACAATGAGCAGTTCTTC
CDR3 protein: CASSVARSSSYNEQFF

V gene: TRBV2
CDR3 length: 13
clone size: .
D gene: .
J gene: TRBJ1-3
CDR3 DNA: TGTGCCAGCAGTATCTCTTCTGGAAACACCATATATTTT
CDR3 protein: CASSISSGNTIYF

V gene: TRBV5-6
CDR3 length: 13
clone size: .
D gene: .
J gene: TRBJ2-7
CDR3 DNA: TGTGCCAGCAGCTTGGAACGAACCTACGAGCAGTACTTC
CDR3 protein: CASSLERTYEQYF

V gene: TRBV29-1
CDR3 length: 14
clone size: .
D gene: .
J gene: TRBJ1-1
CDR3 DNA: TGCAGCGTTTCTTGGGGGGGAAAGGGCACTGAAGCTTTCTTT
CDR3 protein: CSVSWGGKGTEAFF

V gene: TRBV27
CDR3 length: 15
clone size: .
D gene: TRBD1
J gene: TRBJ1-6
CDR3 DNA: TGTGCCAGCAGTTCAACCGGGACAGGGGTTTCACCCCTCCACTTT
CDR3 protein: CASSSTGTGVSPLHF

V gene: TRBV4-2
CDR3 length: 19
clone size: .
D gene: TRBD2
J gene: TRBJ2-5
CDR3 DNA: TGTGCCAGCAGCCAAGTCGGAGCGGGAGGGCCATCGGTACAAGAGACCCAGTACTTC
CDR3 protein: CASSQVGAGGPSVQETQYF

V gene: TRBV29-1
CDR3 length: 15
clone size: .
D gene: TRBD1
J gene: TRBJ2-3
CDR3 DNA: TGCAGCGTTACGTCAGGGGGTCCGTCCACAGATACGCAGTATTTT
CDR3 protein: CSVTSGGPSTDTQYF

V gene: TRBV5-6
CDR3 length: 16
clone size: .
D gene: TRBD1
J gene: TRBJ1-4
CDR3 DNA: TGTGCCAGCAGCTTCTATTACCGGACAGGAGATGAAAAACTGTTTTTT
CDR3 protein: CASSFYYRTGDEKLFF

V gene: TRBV5-1
CDR3 length: 13
clone size: once
D gene: TRBD1
J gene: TRBJ2-7
CDR3 DNA: TGCGCCAGCAGCTTGGGACAGGGGTGGGAGCAGTACTTC
CDR3 protein: CASSLGQGWEQYF

V gene: TRBV11-3
CDR3 length: 15
clone size: .
D gene: .
J gene: TRBJ2-3
CDR3 DNA: TGTGCCAGCAGCTTGGAGGGTGGGTCCACAGATACGCAGTATTTT
CDR3 protein: CASSLEGGSTDTQYF

V gene: TRBV6-5
CDR3 length: 15
clone size: .
D gene: TRBD1
J gene: TRBJ1-2
CDR3 DNA: TGTGCCAGCAGTTACCAATCGACAGGGTTTGATGGCTACACCTTC
CDR3 protein: CASSYQSTGFDGYTF

V gene: TRBV5-1
CDR3 length: 18
clone size: .
D gene: .
J gene: TRBJ2-7
CDR3 DNA: TGCGCCAGCAGCTTGGCACCTCAGGGTCCCCAACTCCCATTCGAGCAGTACTTC
CDR3 protein: CASSLAPQGPQLPFEQYF

V gene: TRBV7-9
CDR3 length: 16
clone size: .
D gene: TRBD2
J gene: TRBJ2-7
CDR3 DNA: TGTGCCAGCAGCTTATGGACTAGCGGGACCTCCTACGAGCAGTACTTC
CDR3 protein: CASSLWTSGTSYEQYF

V gene: TRBV30
CDR3 length: 11
clone size: .
D gene: .
J gene: TRBJ2-2
CDR3 DNA: TGTGCCTGGAATACGGCCGGGGAGCTGTTTTTT
CDR3 protein: CAWNTAGELFF

V gene: TRBV11-2
CDR3 length: 14
clone size: .
D gene: .
J gene: TRBJ1-6
CDR3 DNA: TGTGCCAGCAGCTTAGGGCAGTCCTATTCACCCCTCCACTTT
CDR3 protein: CASSLGQSYSPLHF

V gene: TRBV5-1
CDR3 length: 13
clone size: .
D gene: TRBD1
J gene: TRBJ1-1
CDR3 DNA: TGCGCCAGCAGCCCGACAGGGGATGCTGAAGCTTTCTTT
CDR3 protein: CASSPTGDAEAFF

V gene: TRBV29-1
CDR3 length: 10
clone size: .
D gene: .
J gene: TRBJ1-2
CDR3 DNA: TGCAGCGTTGACTCAGGGGGCTACACCTTC
CDR3 protein: CSVDSGGYTF

V gene: TRBV30
CDR3 length: 14
clone size: .
D gene: TRBD1
J gene: TRBJ1-1
CDR3 DNA: TGTGCCTGGACGTACGGACAGGGGATCGCTGAAGCTTTCTTT
CDR3 protein: CAWTYGQGIAEAFF

V gene: TRBV19
CDR3 length: 15
clone size: .
D gene: .
J gene: TRBJ1-4
CDR3 DNA: TGTGCCAGTAGTTGGCCAGCGGCAACTAATGAAAAACTGTTTTTT
CDR3 protein: CASSWPAATNEKLFF

V gene: TRBV27
CDR3 length: 16
clone size: .
D gene: TRBD1
J gene: TRBJ2-3
CDR3 DNA: TGTGCCAGCAGTTTCCTAGAGACAGGGGGGACAGATACGCAGTATTTT
CDR3 protein: CASSFLETGGTDTQYF

V gene: TRBV25-1
CDR3 length: 14
clone size: .
D gene: .
J gene: TRBJ2-7
CDR3 DNA: TGTGCCAGCAGTGCGGGACAGCCGCGGGGCGAGCAGTACTTC
CDR3 protein: CASSAGQPRGEQYF

V gene: TRBV30
CDR3 length: 14
clone size: .
D gene: .
J gene: TRBJ1-2
CDR3 DNA: TGTGCCTGGAGTCATGACAGAACTAACTATGGCTACACCTTC
CDR3 protein: CAWSHDRTNYGYTF

V gene: TRBV10-3
CDR3 length: 17
clone size: .
D gene: .
J gene: TRBJ1-2
CDR3 DNA: TGTGCCATCAGCGGGGACCACTTAGTCTCAGAATTATATGGCTACACCTTC
CDR3 protein: CAISGDHLVSELYGYTF

V gene: TRBV4-2
CDR3 length: 17
clone size: .
D gene: TRBD1
J gene: TRBJ1-4
CDR3 DNA: TGTGCCAGCAGCCAAGAATCCCCGGGACAGGGGGCCGAAAAACTGTTTTTT
CDR3 protein: CASSQESPGQGAEKLFF

V gene: TRBV29-1
CDR3 length: 14
clone size: .
D gene: .
J gene: TRBJ2-1
CDR3 DNA: TGCAGCGGGGGGGTGACAGTGGGCAGTCGAGAGCAGTTCTTC
CDR3 protein: CSGGVTVGSREQFF

V gene: TRBV5-1
CDR3 length: 14
clone size: .
D gene: .
J gene: TRBJ1-1
CDR3 DNA: TGCGCCAGCAGTCGGGAGGGACGTAACACTGAAGCTTTCTTT
CDR3 protein: CASSREGRNTEAFF

V gene: TRBV4-1
CDR3 length: 16
clone size: .
D gene: .
J gene: TRBJ2-7
CDR3 DNA: TGCGCCAGCAGCCAAGACTGGGGTGGGATTACCTACGAGCAGTACTTC
CDR3 protein: CASSQDWGGITYEQYF

V gene: TRBV19
CDR3 length: 10
clone size: .
D gene: .
J gene: TRBJ1-1
CDR3 DNA: TGTGCCAACCTAGTAGTGGGTGTGGGTTTT
CDR3 protein: CANLVVGVGF

V gene: TRBV13
CDR3 length: 16
clone size: .
D gene: TRBD1
J gene: TRBJ2-5
CDR3 DNA: TGTGCCAGCAGCGATAGCCTCGGACAGGGGGCAGAGACCCAGTACTTC
CDR3 protein: CASSDSLGQGAETQYF

V gene: TRBV5-1
CDR3 length: 15
clone size: .
D gene: .
J gene: TRBJ2-2
CDR3 DNA: TGCGCCAGCAAGGACGGTCCTCTGAACACCGGGGAGCTGTTTTTT
CDR3 protein: CASKDGPLNTGELFF

V gene: TRBV25-1
CDR3 length: 15
clone size: .
D gene: .
J gene: TRBJ1-2
CDR3 DNA: TGTGCCAGCAGTGAAAGCCAGGGAACTCACTATGGCTACACCTTC
CDR3 protein: CASSESQGTHYGYTF

V gene: TRBV7-9
CDR3 length: 11
clone size: few
D gene: .
J gene: TRBJ2-7
CDR3 DNA: TGTGCCAGCAGTTACACCTACGAGCAGTACTTC
CDR3 protein: CASSYTYEQYF

V gene: TRBV18
CDR3 length: 16
clone size: .
D gene: .
J gene: TRBJ2-1
CDR3 DNA: TGTGCCAGCTCACCAACGTCAGCCCTTGTATACAATGAGCAGTTCTTC
CDR3 protein: CASSPTSALVYNEQFF

V gene: TRBV6-4
CDR3 length: 16
clone size: .
D gene: TRBD2
J gene: TRBJ2-2
CDR3 DNA: TGTGCCAGCAGTGACACGGGACTAGCGGGAATCGGGGAGCTGTTTTTT
CDR3 protein: CASSDTGLAGIGELFF

V gene: TRBV7-2
CDR3 length: 14
clone size: few
D gene: .
J gene: TRBJ1-2
CDR3 DNA: TGTGCCAGCAGCCCGGGGGTGACTTATGGCGGCTACACCTTC
CDR3 protein: CASSPGVTYGGYTF

V gene: TRBV9
CDR3 length: 15
clone size: few
D gene: .
J gene: TRBJ2-1
CDR3 DNA: TGTGCCAGCAGCGTAGACAGCGGATGGGGCCTTGAGCAGTTCTTC
CDR3 protein: CASSVDSGWGLEQFF

V gene: TRBV7-2
CDR3 length: 14
clone size: .
D gene: .
J gene: TRBJ2-7
CDR3 DNA: TGTGCCAGCAGCCCTGACCTAAAACCTTACGAGCAGTACTTC
CDR3 protein: CASSPDLKPYEQYF

V gene: TRBV5-5
CDR3 length: 15
clone size: .
D gene: .
J gene: TRBJ1-4
CDR3 DNA: TGTGCCAGCAGCGGTACAGGGACTACTAATGAAAAACTGTTTTTT
CDR3 protein: CASSGTGTTNEKLFF